The clone carrying this TCR beta chain was counted between two and nine times. The antigen remains unidentified. Trimming took off 2 bases at V and 0 bases at J, with 11 bases between the two ends. The CDR3 is 16 amino acids. Germline V gene lookup returns CDR1 SGHTA and CDR2 FQGNSA. This record belongs to a study of cytomegalovirus exposure and HLA in healthy donors. Findings and caveats of the study: Exclusion applied to some V segments, including TRBV6-2 and TRBV6-3, as they were indistinguishable. Relative to equally common others, HLA-associated TCR beta chains showed greater clonal expansion in a later analysis. HLA alleles showed associations with some 17,000 TCR beta sequences in a later analysis, at a 0.05 false discovery rate.

PCR used 60 Vbeta primers and 13 Jbeta primers. TCRdb's copy holds only in-frame clones and misses some; the assay was immunoSEQ multiplex PCR. The table has roughly 80,000 clones, over 70% seen once. V gene TRBV7-2 combines with J gene TRBJ1-3, with D tentatively TRBD1 (6 bases). This clonotype was sampled from a male donor in good health and CMV-seronegative. The sample taken for sequencing was PBMCs. The CDR3 DNA sequence: TGTGCCAGCAGCTTAACAGGGCCTGACTCTGGAAACACCATATATTTT. Its protein is CASSLTGPDSGNTIYF. The entire variable domain, with the rest obtained from reference TRBV7-2 and TRBJ1-3, is as follows: GAGVSQSPSNKVTEKGKDVELRCDPISGHTALYWYRQSLGQGLEFLIYFQGNSAPDKSGLPSDRFSAERTGGSVSTLTIQRTQQEDSAVYLCASSLTGPDSGNTIYFGEGSWLTVV.